The entry below gives a single T cell receptor beta chain sequence along with its context. Which antigen it targets is not known. No base quality values were provided; no much bigger clone lies one nucleotide off. The treatment or condition label for this specimen denotes: around 19 received Ad26.COV2.S at low or high dose, single or two shots; about 5 received placebo; per-sample allocation not given. For vaccine and placebo recipients, repertoires were sequenced using samples collected on day 63 after the first injection. In Cohort 1b, roughly 25 adults aged 18-55 years were enrolled at a single site in Boston, USA, between 29 July and 7 August 2020. Ad26.COV2.S was a replication-incompetent adenovirus type 26 vector that expressed a prefusion-stabilized SARS-CoV-2 spike protein derived from the original Wuhan strain. This record belongs to a study of Ad26.COV2.S vaccination and SARS-CoV-2 variants listed by TCRdb under 2021. Context from the whole study: Vaccine-arm donors were drawn from COV1001, a multicentre, randomized, double-blind, placebo-controlled phase I-IIa trial of Ad26.COV2.S in healthy adults. Throughout the experiments and outcome assessment, investigators stayed blinded to trial group allocation. Ad26.COV2.S was administered intramuscularly at a dose of 5x10^10 or 1x10^11 viral particles, either as one shot or as two shots given 56 days apart. Trial participants were randomized into five groups of five, in which low-dose or high-dose Ad26.COV2.S was given once or twice, or placebo was given on both occasions. Sequencing of the TCRbeta repertoire served to evaluate the specificity and breadth of SARS-CoV-2-reactive T cell receptors following Ad26.COV2.S vaccination. A total of around 32 samples were included in the TCR-sequenced set, comprising 19 Ad26.COV2.S vaccine recipients, 5 placebo recipients and 8 SARS-CoV-2 convalescent individuals. General conclusions and limits of the study: Spike-specific TCR breadth was higher in Ad26.COV2.S recipients than in placebo recipients (P = 0.0014). The study was not powered for comparison of responses between vaccine doses or regimens. Non-spike TCR breadth was comparable between vaccine and placebo recipients, consistent with the vaccine containing only spike. The authors noted that total T cell responses may have been underestimated by the TCR breadth and depth analyses. After vaccination, substantial breadth of spike-specific CD8+ and CD4+ T cell responses was reported.

TCRbeta CDR3 regions were sequenced with the immunoSEQ Assay. After extraction, genomic DNA underwent amplification by bias-controlled multiplex PCR, followed by high-throughput sequencing. As for how the authors treated the data: To quantify the absolute abundance of each unique TCRbeta CDR3 region, sequences were collapsed and filtered. T cell fraction was estimated by normalization of TCRbeta template counts to usable DNA, with usable DNA being measured through amplification of reference genes present in all nucleated cells. Repertoire TCRs were annotated as SARS-CoV-2-specific when V gene, CDR3 amino acid sequence and J gene were exactly matched to a known reactive TCR set. The reference SARS-CoV-2 TCR set came from MIRA and was filtered for enrichment in COVID-19-positive ImmuneCODE repertoires, removing public or cross-reactive TCRs. Based on the MIRA antigens, annotated TCRs were further analysed at the level of specific ORF or position within ORF. Depth was the summed frequency of annotated unique rearrangements, while breadth was defined as annotated unique rearrangements over total unique productive rearrangements. Two-sided Wilcoxon rank-sum tests were used to compare TCR breadth between groups. In its TCRdb copy, this immuneACCESS table keeps in-frame sequences only and misses some clones. Where compared with another copy, unresolved V genes explain less than half of these, and the others have no known cause. That table furnishes V, J and clone size, whereas the DNA furnished D and trimming. Present in this sample are some 290,000 clones, about 82% of which were seen just once. The ten largest clonotypes hold less than 2% of the sample.

V is shortened by 0 bases, J by 5 bases, and the region joining them spans 18 bases. Counted from cysteine to phenylalanine, this CDR3 has 17 amino acids. The CDR3 DNA has 51 bases and is translated from base 1. Based on the germline V gene, the CDR1 and CDR2 sequences are SGDLS and YYNGEE. The sequence links TRBV9 to TRBJ2-4; possibly the D gene is TRBD2, per 6 matching bases. The clonotype was recovered from a person aged 18-60 years who received the Ad26.COV2.S COVID-19 vaccine or a placebo. This specimen was peripheral blood, taken in a trial of Ad26.COV2.S vaccine versus placebo. The CDR3 region reads CASSVVAAAGPQNIQYF. At the DNA level, the sequence is TGTGCCAGCAGCGTAGTAGCGGCGGCAGGGCCTCAAAACATTCAGTACTTC.